This paragraph covers one T cell receptor (beta chain) sequence. The J segment lost 4 bases and the V segment lost 3 bases, leaving 11 bases of the junction unmatched. The CDR3 loop spans 18 amino acids. CDR1 and CDR2 from the germline V gene are KGHSH and LQKENI. This record belongs to a study of blood T cell repertoires in COVID-19. At the level of the study: Sites in the United States, Italy and Spain provided acute and convalescent COVID-19 samples. The cDNA or gDNA used as material had been derived from T cells, B-cell-depleted T cells, or PBMCs.

As originally analysed: Amplifying reference gene primers gave estimates of nucleated cell counts. Using immunoSEQ multiplex PCR, the repertoire was profiled, and TCRdb retains in-frame clones only, with some absent. D and trimming come from the DNA, and the V and J calls and clone size come from that table. The table has under 65,000 clones, just under 90% seen once. Followed longitudinally, the Seattle patients had been enrolled during active infection. Input material: peripheral blood. V and J are TRBV18 and TRBJ2-1; 11 nucleotides align to TRBD1. The receptor's source is a woman aged 55-70 years with COVID-19, enrolled during active disease. The CDR3 DNA follows: TGTGCCAGCTCACCCCCGGGACAGGGGGAGATAAATTACAATGAGCAGTTCTTC. Residues: CASSPPGQGEINYNEQFF. The complete variable domain, with remaining parts taken from reference TRBV18 and TRBJ2-1, reads NAGVMQNPRHLVRRRGQEARLRCSPMKGHSHVYWYRQLPEEGLKFMVYLQKENIIDESGMPKERFSAEFPKEGPSILRIQQVVRGDSAAYFCASSPPGQGEINYNEQFFGPGTRLTVL.